These T cell receptor beta chains were read from a single sample in a study of PD-L1 blockade in urothelial cancer. The table came from immunoSEQ multiplex PCR; TCRdb's copy has only in-frame clones and leaves some out. The sample includes around 46,000 clones, around 82% of them seen just once. The sample here was PBMCs, taken around atezolizumab (anti-PD-L1) treatment. These receptors were collected from a man aged 60-69 years with urothelial cancer. The CDR3 runs from the conserved cysteine through the conserved F or W. Fields, in order: clone size, D gene, V gene, J gene, CDR3 protein, CDR3 DNA. D genes are given only for firm matches. Where a row states a size, it is once, few, many or the class of an expanded clone; other rows omit it.

>NA|TRBD1|TRBV6-5|TRBJ2-2
CASSRTGGDAGELFF
TGTGCCAGCAGTCGGACAGGGGGCGATGCCGGGGAGCTGTTTTTT
>NA|NA|TRBV5-6|TRBJ2-2
CASSLVGLNTGELFF
TGTGCCAGCAGCCTGGTGGGCCTGAACACCGGGGAGCTGTTTTTT
>NA|TRBD1|TRBV5-4|TRBJ2-7
CASSLERQGDAKRNF
TGTGCCAGCAGCTTGGAGAGGCAGGGGGACGCTAAGAGGAACTTC
>NA|TRBD1|TRBV19|TRBJ1-3
CASTNKPGGFTGNTIYF
TGTGCCAGTACCAATAAACCAGGGGGCTTCACTGGAAACACCATATATTTT
>NA|TRBD1|TRBV19|TRBJ1-3
CASSLRDRGNTIYF
TGTGCCAGTAGCCTCCGGGACAGAGGAAACACCATATATTTT
>NA|TRBD2|TRBV5-1|TRBJ2-7
CASSDYPGLAGGPYEQYF
TGCGCCAGCAGCGACTATCCGGGACTAGCGGGAGGGCCCTACGAGCAGTACTTC
>NA|NA|TRBV11-1|TRBJ1-5
CASSLGRGSNQPQHF
TGTGCCAGCAGCTTAGGGCGGGGTAGCAATCAGCCCCAGCATTTT
>NA|TRBD2|TRBV28|TRBJ2-2
CASSLSGGRAGELFF
TGTGCCAGCAGTTTAAGTGGCGGGAGGGCCGGGGAGCTGTTTTTT
>NA|TRBD1|TRBV6-6|TRBJ1-4
CASSYPTGDGNEKLFF
TGTGCCAGCAGTTACCCGACAGGGGATGGGAATGAAAAACTGTTTTTT
>NA|NA|TRBV28|TRBJ2-2
CASTIRRRGFGELFF
TGTGCCAGCACTATACGGAGGAGGGGTTTCGGGGAGCTGTTTTTT
>NA|NA|TRBV2|TRBJ1-1
CASTTVEGTEAFF
TGTGCCAGCACCACTGTAGAGGGCACTGAAGCTTTCTTT
>few|NA|TRBV5-1|TRBJ1-6
CASSPAGPNSPLHF
TGCGCCAGCAGCCCCGCGGGACCTAATTCACCCCTCCACTTT
>NA|NA|TRBV7-2|TRBJ2-3
CASSLELVTDTQYF
TGTGCCAGCAGCTTAGAACTAGTCACAGATACGCAGTATTTT
>NA|TRBD2|TRBV18|TRBJ2-2
CASSPAPSGGAGELFF
TGTGCCAGCTCACCAGCCCCTAGCGGAGGTGCCGGGGAGCTGTTTTTT
>few|TRBD1|TRBV2|TRBJ2-1
CASRPNPWDRRGNEQFF
TGTGCCAGCAGACCAAACCCCTGGGACAGGCGGGGCAATGAGCAGTTCTTC
>NA|NA|TRBV7-2|TRBJ2-2
CASSSQGGTGELFF
TGTGCCAGCAGCTCCCAGGGTGGGACCGGGGAGCTGTTTTTT
>NA|NA|TRBV29-1|TRBJ2-2
CSVRLLGAGELFF
TGCAGCGTGAGACTTCTAGGGGCCGGGGAGCTGTTTTTT
>NA|NA|TRBV6-1|TRBJ2-5
CASRPGTLETQYF
TGTGCCAGCAGACCCGGGACTTTGGAGACCCAGTACTTC
>NA|TRBD2|TRBV12-5|TRBJ2-3
CASAPGGVAADTQYF
TGTGCTAGTGCCCCGGGGGGGGTCGCCGCAGATACGCAGTATTTT
>NA|TRBD1|TRBV6-4|TRBJ2-7
CASILVPDRGAPLSYEQYF
TGTGCCAGTATCCTGGTTCCAGACAGGGGTGCCCCCCTCTCCTACGAGCAGTACTTC
>NA|TRBD2|TRBV6-1|TRBJ2-3
CAIKTSGGRDTQYF
TGTGCCATAAAGACTAGCGGGGGGCGGGATACGCAGTATTTT
>NA|NA|TRBV20-1|TRBJ1-1
CSALGTPEAFF
TGCAGTGCTCTGGGGACACCTGAAGCTTTCTTT
>NA|NA|TRBV6-4|TRBJ2-2
CASRRDLHTGELFF
TGTGCCAGCAGGAGGGACTTGCACACCGGGGAGCTGTTTTTT
>NA|TRBD1|TRBV29-1|TRBJ2-7
CSVLTGVSEQYF
TGCAGCGTTCTTACAGGGGTAAGCGAGCAGTACTTC
>NA|TRBD2|TRBV5-1|TRBJ2-1
CASSHALAGVSYNEQFF
TGCGCCAGCAGCCACGCTTTAGCGGGAGTATCCTACAATGAGCAGTTCTTC
>NA|NA|TRBV6-5|TRBJ1-1
CASSSPGQGREAFF
TGTGCCAGCAGTTCCCCAGGGCAGGGAAGAGAGGCTTTCTTT